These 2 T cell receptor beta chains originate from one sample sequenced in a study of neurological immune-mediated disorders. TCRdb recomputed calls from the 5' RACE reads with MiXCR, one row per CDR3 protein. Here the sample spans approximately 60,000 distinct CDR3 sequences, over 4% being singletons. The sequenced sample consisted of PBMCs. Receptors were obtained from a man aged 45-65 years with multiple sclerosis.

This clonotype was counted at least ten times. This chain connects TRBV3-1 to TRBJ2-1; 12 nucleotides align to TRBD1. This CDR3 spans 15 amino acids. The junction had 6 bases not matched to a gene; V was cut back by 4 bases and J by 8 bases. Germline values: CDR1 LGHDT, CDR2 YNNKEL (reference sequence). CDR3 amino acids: CASSRGDRGLDEQFF. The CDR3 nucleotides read TGTGCCAGCAGCCGCGGGGACAGGGGGCTTGATGAGCAGTTCTTC.

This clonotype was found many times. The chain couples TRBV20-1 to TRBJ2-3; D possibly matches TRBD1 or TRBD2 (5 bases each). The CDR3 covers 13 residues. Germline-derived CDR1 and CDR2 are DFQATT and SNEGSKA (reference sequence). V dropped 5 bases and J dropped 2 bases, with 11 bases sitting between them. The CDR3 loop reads CSAGGSYTDTQYF. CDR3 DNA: TGCAGTGCTGGGGGATCCTACACAGATACGCAGTATTTT.